This TCR beta chain was sequenced for a study of radiation and T cells in renal cell carcinoma. Treatment described: treatment-naive control, cytoreductive nephrectomy. Sequenced control tumors were from 11 males and a few females, median age approximately 62. Overall study results and limits: Sampling covered only roughly 1 g of each tumor. Top 100 clonotypes averaged about 54% in irradiated versus approximately 45% in nephrectomy-only tumors.

CDR1 is SGHRS and CDR2 is YFSETQ in the germline V gene. The V gene lost 5 bases and the J gene lost 5 bases, with 11 bases spanning the gap. The CDR3 has 13 amino acids. Comments on this clone: What it binds is unknown.

The table came from immunoSEQ multiplex PCR; TCRdb's copy has only in-frame clones and leaves some out. The top ten hold less than 25% of the sample, which has approximately 25,000 clones, more than 50% seen once. The chain employs TRBV5-1 and TRBJ2-1; D is undetermined. The sample in question was tumor tissue, obtained from a patient whose treatment was nephrectomy without radiotherapy. This receptor was taken from a human donor with renal cell carcinoma. The DNA of the CDR3 is TGCGCCAGCAGTCTGAATGGGGACAATGAGCAGTTCTTC. This encodes CASSLNGDNEQFF.